Below, 30 T cell receptor beta chains from the same sample are listed, as sequenced in a study of blood T cell repertoires in COVID-19. Sequencing was performed with immunoSEQ multiplex PCR; in TCRdb, only in-frame clones are kept and a portion is missing. The sample contains approximately 150,000 clones, 75% to 85% of which appear only once. Specimen: peripheral blood. The receptors here all came from a man between 60 and 75 years old with active or convalescent COVID-19.

The rearrangement links TRBV5-8 to TRBJ2-2; a possible D gene is TRBD1 (5 bases). V lost 4 bases, J lost 3 bases, and 7 bases lay in between. Germline V gene lookup returns CDR1 SGHTS and CDR2 YDEGEE. The CDR3 totals 13 residues. Written as DNA, the CDR3 is TGTGCCAGCAGCAGGGGTTACACCGGGGAGCTGTTTTTT. As protein: CASSRGYTGELFF.

The V gene is TRBV27, the J gene TRBJ2-3, with 10 bases that match TRBD2. Germline V lookup: CDR1 MNHEY, CDR2 SMNVEV (reference sequence). The CDR3 totals 17 residues. V was pared by 2 bases and J by 3 bases, with 8 bases of the junction left unmatched. CDR3 bases: TGTGCCAGCAGTTTAAAGCTAGCGGGAGTTTATACAGATACGCAGTATTTT. Its translation: CASSLKLAGVYTDTQYF.

This clone was seen only once. The J gene is TRBJ2-1, the V gene TRBV6-1, with TRBD1 identical over 7 bases. The V and J ends lost 6 bases and 1 base, in that order; junction bases with no gene match: 3. This CDR3 comprises 14 residues. Per the germline V gene, CDR1 is MNHNS and CDR2 is SASEGT. The CDR3 bases are TGTGCCAGCAGGCAGGACAGGTCCTACAATGAGCAGTTCTTC. This gives the protein CASRQDRSYNEQFF.

This clone was counted only a few times. The rearrangement uses TRBV27 and TRBJ2-7; 8 positions agree with TRBD2. Germline values: CDR1 MNHEY, CDR2 SMNVEV (reference sequence). The CDR3 is 15 amino acids. The ends lost 2 bases at V and 7 bases at J; junction bases unmatched: 10. CDR3 in amino acids: CASSLNVAGGGEQYF. DNA of the CDR3: TGTGCCAGCAGTTTAAACGTGGCGGGGGGAGGAGAGCAGTACTTC.

The gene calls are TRBV7-8 and TRBJ2-2; the D is unclear. V shed 7 bases and J shed 0 bases, with 6 bases lying between them. The CDR3 runs to 13 residues. CDR1 is SGHVS, CDR2 FQNEAQ, per germline. CDR3 residues: CASTPPNTGELFF. In nucleotides, the CDR3 is TGTGCCAGCACTCCCCCGAACACCGGGGAGCTGTTTTTT.

DNA for the CDR3: TGCAGTGCTAGTGCGGTCATGAACACTGAAGCTTTCTTT. Translating gives CSASAVMNTEAFF. J is TRBJ1-1 and V is TRBV20-1, with no clear D. The CDR3 sequence is 13 residues long. V dropped 3 bases and J dropped 0 bases, with 8 bases sitting between them. Germline CDR1 DFQATT, CDR2 SNEGSKA (reference sequence).

The chain joins TRBV7-9 to TRBJ2-2; possibly TRBD1 for D (6 bases). V was shortened by 4 bases and J by 0 bases, with 12 bases between the two germline ends. Germline V gene sequence: CDR1 SEHNR, CDR2 FQNEAQ (reference sequence). The CDR3 is 16 amino acids. The CDR3, as DNA: TGTGCCAGCAGCTATCGGACAGTCTCGAACACCGGGGAGCTGTTTTTT. The encoded protein is CASSYRTVSNTGELFF.

The V gene is TRBV27, the J gene TRBJ1-1, with D perhaps matching TRBD1 (6 bases). CDR3 length equals 14 residues. Germline V gene lookup returns CDR1 MNHEY and CDR2 SMNVEV (reference sequence). The ends were cut back, 7 bases at V and 2 bases at J, with 14 bases in the middle. The CDR3 sequence: CASKGGQPNTEAFF. DNA of the CDR3: TGTGCCAGCAAAGGAGGACAGCCTAACACTGAAGCTTTCTTT.

The chain couples TRBV7-2 to TRBJ1-1, with unresolved D. Germline CDR1 and CDR2: SGHTA and FQGNSA. V was clipped by 5 bases and J by 6 bases, with 19 bases between them. This CDR3 spans 15 amino acids. In DNA form, the CDR3 reads TGTGCCAGCAGCCTACCGAACAGTCCTAGCTCTGAAGCTTTCTTT. Amino acids: CASSLPNSPSSEAFF.

Only a few counts were recorded for this clone. The chain couples TRBV11-3 to TRBJ2-1; TRBD2 matches 9 bases. The trim removed 5 bases at V and 4 bases at J, leaving 3 bases unmatched. This CDR3 has 14 amino acids. The V gene's germline CDR1 is SGHNT and CDR2 YENEEA. The CDR3: CASSISGGYNEQFF. CDR3 nucleotides: TGTGCCAGCAGCATTAGCGGGGGATACAATGAGCAGTTCTTC. The variable domain in full, with the rest retrieved from reference TRBV11-3 and TRBJ2-1, is EAGVVQSPRYKIIEKKQPVAFWCNPISGHNTLYWYLQNLGQGPELLIRYENEEAVDDSQLPKDRFSAERLKGVDSTLKIQPAELGDSAVYLCASSISGGYNEQFFGPGTRLTVL.

This clone has only one observation. V gene TRBV7-2 combines with J gene TRBJ2-1; 9 bases are a match to TRBD2. This CDR3 has 14 residues. The germline gives CDR1 SGHTA, CDR2 FQGNSA. V lost 4 bases to trimming and J lost 9 bases; unmatched junction nucleotides: 7. The CDR3 sequence is CASSSSGAGFEQFF. CDR3 nucleotide sequence: TGTGCCAGCAGCTCTAGCGGGGCTGGGTTTGAGCAGTTCTTC. The full variable domain, its missing parts supplied by reference TRBV7-2 and TRBJ2-1, is GAGVSQSPSNKVTEKGKDVELRCDPISGHTALYWYRQSLGQGLEFLIYFQGNSAPDKSGLPSDRFSAERTGGSVSTLTIQRTQQEDSAVYLCASSSSGAGFEQFFGPGTRLTVL.

The chain couples TRBV19 to TRBJ1-6; 7 nucleotides agree with TRBD1. This CDR3 has 14 residues. CDR1 and CDR2 from the germline V gene are LNHDA and SQIVND (reference sequence). V was clipped by 9 bases and J by 5 bases; unmatched bases: 7. The CDR3 is CASNFGQDNSPLHF. Here the CDR3 DNA reads TGTGCCAGCAACTTCGGACAGGATAATTCACCCCTCCACTTT.

This sequence joins TRBV6-6 and TRBJ1-6, with TRBD1 matching 12 bases. The length of the CDR3 is 15 residues. Per germline, CDR1 MNHNY and CDR2 SVGAGI (reference sequence). The junction had 9 bases not matched to a gene; V was cut back by 7 bases and J by 11 bases. CDR3 protein: CASNSGQGASPPLHF. CDR3 nucleotide sequence: TGTGCCAGCAATTCGGGACAGGGGGCTAGTCCACCCCTCCACTTT.

V usage is TRBV27 and J usage is TRBJ1-2, with D tentatively TRBD1 (6 bases). This CDR3 is built from 14 residues. Per the germline V gene, CDR1 is MNHEY and CDR2 is SMNVEV (reference sequence). Trimming took 0 bases from V and 3 from J, leaving 8 bases between them. CDR3 in amino acids: CASSLSDRHYGYTF. The CDR3 DNA follows: TGTGCCAGCAGTTTATCGGACAGACACTATGGCTACACCTTC.

The chain has TRBV11-3 and TRBJ2-5; 10 nucleotides match TRBD2. This CDR3 has 15 residues. The V gene's germline CDR1 is SGHNT and CDR2 YENEEA. V lost 2 bases and J lost 1; bases outside the gene matches: 1. CDR3 nucleotide sequence: TGTGCCAGCAGCTTAAGACTAGCGGGCCAAGAGACCCAGTACTTC. Encoded protein: CASSLRLAGQETQYF.

This rearrangement joins TRBV6-5 to TRBJ2-2; D unclear. The V end was cut by 7 bases, the J end by 2 bases, with 8 bases between. This CDR3 is 13 amino acids long. Germline values: CDR1 MNHEY, CDR2 SVGAGI. The CDR3 DNA reads TGTGCCAGCACGACAAGCAACACCGGGGAGCTGTTTTTT. It translates to CASTTSNTGELFF.

As for this clone: The sample has other DNA sequences that encode this CDR3 too. The genes are TRBV24-1 and TRBJ2-5; no reliable D call. V lost 1 base and J 3 bases, leaving 5 bases between the germline ends. Germline CDR1 KGHDR, CDR2 SFDVKD. The CDR3 has 13 residues. The CDR3 sequence: CATSDLSEETQYF. In DNA, the CDR3 is TGTGCCACCAGTGATTTATCGGAAGAGACCCAGTACTTC.

This sequence joins TRBV27 and TRBJ2-3; 9 nucleotides match TRBD2. Trimming removed 5 bases from V and 1 base from J; junction bases left unmatched: 10. The CDR3 contains 17 residues. Germline loops: CDR1 MNHEY, CDR2 SMNVEV (reference sequence). The CDR3 DNA sequence: TGTGCCAGCAGTGTCGAGACTAGCGGAGCCCGCACAGATACGCAGTATTTT. Translated, it gives CASSVETSGARTDTQYF.

This chain uses TRBV14 with TRBJ2-1; TRBD1 matches at 8 bases. Germline assignment: CDR1 SGHDN and CDR2 FVKESK. With 0 bases clipped from V and 3 bases from J, the junction kept 4 bases outside the gene matches. The CDR3 runs to 16 residues. CDR3 bases: TGTGCCAGCAGCCAAGACAGGGGGCTTTACTACAATGAGCAGTTCTTC. As protein: CASSQDRGLYYNEQFF.

This clone has just one count. V gene TRBV6-5 combines with J gene TRBJ1-6; D might be TRBD1 (5 bases). CDR1 and CDR2 from the germline V gene are MNHEY and SVGAGI. This CDR3 contains 15 residues. Trimming pared 6 bases from V and 7 bases from J, leaving 16 bases between. CDR3 loop: CASSPPDGGNSPLHF. The DNA of the CDR3 is TGTGCCAGCAGCCCCCCGGACGGGGGGAATTCACCCCTCCACTTT.

The rearrangement joins TRBV5-6 to TRBJ1-3; TRBD1 aligns across 7 bases. This CDR3 is 18 amino acids long. Germline CDR1 and CDR2: SGHDT and YYEEEE. The ends lost 0 bases at V and 0 bases at J; junction bases unmatched: 9. CDR3: CASSLGSLRQGSGNTIYF. In DNA, the CDR3 is TGTGCCAGCAGCTTGGGTTCCTTAAGACAGGGCTCTGGAAACACCATATATTTT.

This chain connects TRBV5-1 to TRBJ2-2, with D unclear. Trimming pared 0 bases from V and 4 bases from J, leaving 7 bases between. CDR3 length equals 14 residues. Germline V gives CDR1 SGHRS, CDR2 YFSETQ. CDR3: CASSLDRSTGELFF. The DNA of the CDR3 is TGCGCCAGCAGCTTGGACAGATCCACCGGGGAGCTGTTTTTT.

J is TRBJ2-3 and V is TRBV10-3; possible D gene TRBD1, 6 bases. The CDR3 covers 14 residues. Deletions cut 0 bases from V and 4 bases from J, with 8 bases between. Germline V gene data show CDR1 as ENHRY and CDR2 as SYGVKD. The CDR3 region has the DNA TGTGCCATCAGTGAGTCGGGGGCGGCAGATACGCAGTATTTT. This sequence encodes CAISESGAADTQYF.

V and J are TRBV6-2 or TRBV6-3 and TRBJ1-3; D gene uncertain. Germline assignment: CDR1 MNHEY and CDR2 SVGEGT. Trimming pared 4 bases from V and 2 bases from J, leaving 12 bases between. This CDR3 comprises 15 residues. The CDR3 sequence is CASSWGESAGNTIYF. CDR3 nucleotide sequence: TGTGCCAGCAGTTGGGGAGAGAGCGCTGGAAACACCATATATTTT.

V and J are TRBV5-6 and TRBJ1-6; D remains unclear. The CDR3 is 15 amino acids. Germline CDR1 is SGHDT and CDR2 is YYEEEE. Trimming took 2 bases from V and 2 from J, leaving 8 bases between them. CDR3 in amino acids: CASSFGVAYNSPLHF. CDR3 DNA: TGTGCCAGCAGCTTCGGGGTCGCCTATAATTCACCCCTCCACTTT.

This clone has a single count. This sequence joins TRBV27 and TRBJ1-6; TRBD1 aligns across 8 bases. V gave up 5 bases and J gave up 9 bases; unmatched junction bases: 6. CDR1 is MNHEY, CDR2 SMNVEV, per germline (reference sequence). The CDR3 length is 14 residues. This CDR3 is CASSLDRGSSPLHF. For the CDR3, the DNA is TGTGCCAGCAGTCTCGACAGGGGTAGTTCACCCCTCCACTTT.

This clone was recorded only once. The CDR3 nucleotides read TGTGCCAGCAGCAACCGGGGGGCCCCGGATACGCAGTATTTT. Its protein is CASSNRGAPDTQYF. The J gene is TRBJ2-3, the V gene TRBV7-2; a possible D gene is TRBD2 (7 bases). Trimming shortened V by 5 bases and J by 6 bases, and 15 bases separated the two germline ends. Germline CDR1 SGHTA, CDR2 FQGNSA. The CDR3 spans 14 residues.

The chain carries TRBV18 and TRBJ1-2, with 10 bases fitting TRBD1. Unmatched junction bases numbered 3, after V lost 2 bases and J lost 9 bases. CDR3 length: 13 amino acids. Germline lookup yields CDR1 KGHSH and CDR2 LQKENI. Written as DNA, the CDR3 is TGTGCCAGCTCACCAGGGACAGGGGAGCGCTACACCTTC. Protein product: CASSPGTGERYTF.

The V call is TRBV29-1, the J call TRBJ1-2; weak D call: TRBD1 (5 bases). Germline CDR1 SQVTM, CDR2 ANQGSEA. This CDR3 region has 14 residues. Trimming shortened V by 7 bases and J by 1 base, and 16 bases separated the two germline ends. The CDR3, as DNA: TGCAGCGCCGGGGGGTACCTCTTTAACTATGGCTACACCTTC. Translated: CSAGGYLFNYGYTF.

This chain uses TRBV6-5 with TRBJ1-4; possibly TRBD1 for D (5 bases). This CDR3 contains 14 residues. In germline, CDR1 is MNHEY, CDR2 SVGAGI. The ends were cut back, 6 bases at V and 5 bases at J, with 13 bases in the middle. As DNA, the CDR3 is TGTGCCAGCAGCAAGGGTGGGGCCAATGAAAAACTGTTTTTT. Translated: CASSKGGANEKLFF.